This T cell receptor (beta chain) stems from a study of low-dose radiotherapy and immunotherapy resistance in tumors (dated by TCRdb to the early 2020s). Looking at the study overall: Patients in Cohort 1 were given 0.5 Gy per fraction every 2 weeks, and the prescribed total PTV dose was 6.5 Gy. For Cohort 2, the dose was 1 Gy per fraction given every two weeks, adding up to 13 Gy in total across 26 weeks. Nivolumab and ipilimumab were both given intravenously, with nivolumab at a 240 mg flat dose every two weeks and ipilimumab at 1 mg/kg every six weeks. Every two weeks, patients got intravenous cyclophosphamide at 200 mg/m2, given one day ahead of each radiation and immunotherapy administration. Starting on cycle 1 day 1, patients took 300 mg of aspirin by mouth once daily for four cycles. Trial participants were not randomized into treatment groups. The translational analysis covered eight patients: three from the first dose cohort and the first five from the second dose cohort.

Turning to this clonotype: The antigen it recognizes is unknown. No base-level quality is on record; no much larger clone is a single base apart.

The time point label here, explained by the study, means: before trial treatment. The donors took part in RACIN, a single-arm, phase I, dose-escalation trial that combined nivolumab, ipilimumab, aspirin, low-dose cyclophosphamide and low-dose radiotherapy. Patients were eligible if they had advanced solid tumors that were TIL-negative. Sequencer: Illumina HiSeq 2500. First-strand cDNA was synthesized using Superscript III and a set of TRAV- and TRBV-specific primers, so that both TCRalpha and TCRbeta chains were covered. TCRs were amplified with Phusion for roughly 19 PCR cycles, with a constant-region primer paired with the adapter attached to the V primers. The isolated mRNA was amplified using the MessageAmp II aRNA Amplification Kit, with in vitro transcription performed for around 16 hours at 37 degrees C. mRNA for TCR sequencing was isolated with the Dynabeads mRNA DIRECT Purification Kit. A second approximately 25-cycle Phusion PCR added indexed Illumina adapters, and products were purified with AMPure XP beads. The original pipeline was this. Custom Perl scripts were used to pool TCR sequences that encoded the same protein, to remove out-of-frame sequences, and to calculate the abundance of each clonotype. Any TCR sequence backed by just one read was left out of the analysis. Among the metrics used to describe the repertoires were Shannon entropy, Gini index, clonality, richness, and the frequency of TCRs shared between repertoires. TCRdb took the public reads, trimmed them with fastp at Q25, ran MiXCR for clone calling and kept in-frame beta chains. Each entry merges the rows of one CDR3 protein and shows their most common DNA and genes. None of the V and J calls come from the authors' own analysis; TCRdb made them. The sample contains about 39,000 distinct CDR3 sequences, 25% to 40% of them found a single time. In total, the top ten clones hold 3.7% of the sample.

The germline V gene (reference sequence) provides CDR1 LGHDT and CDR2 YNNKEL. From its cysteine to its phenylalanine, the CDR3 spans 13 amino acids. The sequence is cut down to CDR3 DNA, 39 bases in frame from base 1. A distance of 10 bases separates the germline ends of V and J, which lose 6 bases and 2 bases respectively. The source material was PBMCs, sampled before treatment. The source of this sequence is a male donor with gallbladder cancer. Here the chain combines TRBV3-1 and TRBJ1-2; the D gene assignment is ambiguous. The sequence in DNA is TGTGCCAGCAGGCCCGACAAGAACTATGGCTACACCTTC. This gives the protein CASRPDKNYGYTF.